This T cell receptor (beta chain) was sequenced in a study of post-analysis software for immune sequencing data. Whole-study results and caveats: F measure showed strong co-clustering of same-batch samples. Compared against controls, patients with multiple sclerosis displayed significantly lower normalized Chao1 diversity.

This clonotype has a handful of counts. Its antigen is currently unknown. Incorporated into the TCR beta cDNA libraries were unique molecular identifiers, which served to reduce PCR and sequencing biases. It was from roughly 1.1 to 9.2 million T cells that roughly 0.5 million cDNA molecules came. Each CDR3 protein gets one entry after TCRdb re-called the PCR reads with MiXCR. In the table there are 450,000 or so distinct CDR3 sequences, roughly 46% of which are singletons. The sequence derives from a girl aged 5-17 years with multiple sclerosis. Sequenced: blood.

CDR3 nucleotide sequence: TGCAGTGCTAGAGTAGCGGGAGGCTACGAGCAGTACTTC. This codes for CSARVAGGYEQYF. V and J are TRBV20-1 and TRBJ2-7; 10 nucleotides agree with TRBD2. CDR3 size: 13 residues. CDR1 and CDR2 (germline): DFQATT, SNEGSKA (reference sequence). J lost 3 bases, V lost 1 base, and 0 bases had no gene match.